This T cell receptor beta chain was sequenced in a study of blood T cell repertoires in COVID-19. On the study more broadly: From T cells, B-cell-depleted T cells, or PBMCs came the material, which was cDNA or gDNA.

Measured with immunoSEQ multiplex PCR; TCRdb has only the in-frame clones, and not every one. The data contain some 140,000 clones, less than 80% of them singletons. The length of the CDR3 is 16 residues. Germline trimming cut 2 bases from V and 6 bases from J; bases unmatched to any gene: 11. Germline V gene data show CDR1 as LGHDT and CDR2 as YNNKEL (reference sequence). V usage is TRBV3-1 (or the pseudogene TRBV3-2) and J usage is TRBJ1-2, with 8 bases aligning to TRBD1. What was sequenced was peripheral blood. The receptor was derived from a man in his sixties with acute or convalescent COVID-19. The CDR3 nucleotides are TGTGCCAGCAGCCAATCGTCCGGGACAGGACAACATGGCTACACCTTC. Translation: CASSQSSGTGQHGYTF.